The present T cell receptor beta chain was sequenced within a study of blood T cell repertoires in COVID-19. Sequencing used immunoSEQ multiplex PCR; TCRdb keeps in-frame clones, though not all of them. Of around 150,000 clones listed, roughly 91% are singletons. Germline-derived CDR1 and CDR2 are SGHNT and YYREEE (reference sequence). Trimming removed 2 bases from V and 2 bases from J, with 8 bases in between. The CDR3 is made up of 14 amino acids. Sequenced material: peripheral blood. The genes are TRBV5-4 and TRBJ1-5; weak D call: TRBD1 (6 bases). This sequence originates from a man between 18 and 35 years old with acute or convalescent COVID-19. The CDR3 is CASSFAGGNQPQHF. The CDR3 DNA follows: TGTGCCAGCAGCTTCGCAGGGGGCAATCAGCCCCAGCATTTT.